What follows is one TCR beta chain and its context. Germline-derived CDR1 and CDR2 are LNHNV and YYDKDF (reference sequence). Trimming removed 3 bases at V and 3 bases at J, with 7 bases between. The CDR3 sequence is 13 residues long. Profiling relied on immunoSEQ multiplex PCR, and the TCRdb table lists in-frame clones only, not all of them. Found here are roughly 93,000 clones, about 91% of them singletons; the top ten hold under 2%. The data are from a study of T cell changes during pregnancy in multiple sclerosis. Here the sequenced sample was peripheral blood, taken in the first trimester of pregnancy. This TCR derives from a female donor in good health, enrolled as a control in a pregnancy study. The chain recombines TRBV15 with TRBJ2-3; D gene uncertain. CDR3 DNA sequence: TGTGCCACCAGCAGGGTAGTGACAGATACGCAGTATTTT. The encoded protein is CATSRVVTDTQYF.